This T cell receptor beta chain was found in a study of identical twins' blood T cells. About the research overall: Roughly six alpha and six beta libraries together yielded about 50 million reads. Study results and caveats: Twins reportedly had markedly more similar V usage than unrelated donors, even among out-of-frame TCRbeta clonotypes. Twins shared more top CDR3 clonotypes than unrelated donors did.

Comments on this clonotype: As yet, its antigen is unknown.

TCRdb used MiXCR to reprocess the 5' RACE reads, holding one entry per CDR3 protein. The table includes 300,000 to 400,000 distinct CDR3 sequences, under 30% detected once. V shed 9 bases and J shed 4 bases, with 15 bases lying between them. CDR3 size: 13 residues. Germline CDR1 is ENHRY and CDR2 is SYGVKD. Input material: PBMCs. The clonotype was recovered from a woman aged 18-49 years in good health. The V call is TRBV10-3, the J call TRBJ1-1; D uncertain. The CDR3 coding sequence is TGTGCCATAGGGAAGACGAAGGGCACTGAAGCTTTCTTT. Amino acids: CAIGKTKGTEAFF.